These 16 T cell receptor beta chains were all obtained from the same sample, sequenced in a study of blood T cell repertoires in COVID-19. Sequencing was performed with immunoSEQ multiplex PCR; in TCRdb, only in-frame clones are kept and a portion is missing. The sample carries 200,000 or so clones, around 85% recorded once. The sequencing input was PBMCs or T cells enriched from blood (not recorded which). These receptors all stem from a woman aged 40-49 years with acute COVID-19.

V and J are TRBV19 and TRBJ2-6, with a possible D match to TRBD1 (6 bases). The CDR3 contains 14 residues. V shed 7 bases and J shed 4 bases, with 11 bases lying between them. CDR1 is LNHDA, CDR2 SQIVND, per germline (reference sequence). This chain's CDR3 is CASNDRRGANVLTF. The CDR3 region has the DNA TGTGCCAGTAATGACAGGCGGGGGGCCAACGTCCTGACTTTC.

This rearrangement joins TRBV7-9 to TRBJ2-2; 7 positions agree with TRBD2. The V gene's germline CDR1 is SEHNR and CDR2 FQNEAQ (reference sequence). V lost 6 bases to trimming and J lost 2 bases; unmatched junction nucleotides: 9. This CDR3 comprises 16 residues. The CDR3 here is CASRKQSGINTGELFF. The CDR3 DNA reads TGTGCCAGCAGAAAACAGAGCGGGATTAACACCGGGGAGCTGTTTTTT.

V usage is TRBV28 and J usage is TRBJ1-3; the match to TRBD1 covers 7 bases. Per the germline V gene, CDR1 is MDHEN and CDR2 is SYDVKM. The V gene end was trimmed by 3 bases and the J gene end by 0 bases; junction bases not matched to a gene: 5. This CDR3 region has 16 residues. The CDR3 loop is CASSFPTGDSGNTIYF. The CDR3 DNA sequence: TGTGCCAGCAGTTTCCCCACAGGGGACTCTGGAAACACCATATATTTT.

V and J are TRBV7-3 and TRBJ2-2; tentative D call: TRBD1 (5 bases). CDR3 length: 17 residues. The ends were cut back, 4 bases at V and 1 base at J, with 16 bases in the middle. Germline V gene sequence: CDR1 SGHTA, CDR2 FQGTGA. CDR3 loop: CASSSHRSGVNTGELFF. In DNA, the CDR3 is TGTGCCAGCAGCTCCCACAGGAGTGGGGTGAACACCGGGGAGCTGTTTTTT.

The chain is built from TRBV9 and TRBJ1-1, with D tentatively TRBD1 (5 bases). The CDR3 is 14 residues long. Germline CDR1 is SGDLS and CDR2 is YYNGEE. Trimming shortened V by 0 bases and J by 10 bases, and 16 bases separated the two germline ends. CDR3 sequence reads: CASSVDPEPRGAFF. The DNA of the CDR3 is TGTGCCAGCAGCGTAGACCCGGAACCAAGGGGAGCTTTCTTT. Complete variable domain (other parts from reference TRBV9 and TRBJ1-1): DSGVTQTPKHLITATGQRVTLRCSPRSGDLSVYWYQQSLDQGLQFLIQYYNGEERAKGNILERFSAQQFPDLHSELNLSSLELGDSALYFCASSVDPEPRGAFFGQGTRLTVV.

This sequence joins TRBV29-1 and TRBJ2-7; 8 nucleotides align to TRBD1. The CDR3 is made up of 13 amino acids. V was pared by 7 bases and J by 3 bases, with 8 bases of the junction left unmatched. Germline V CDR1 and CDR2: SQVTM, ANQGSEA. DNA for the CDR3: TGCAGCGCCGAAATCGGGACAGGCTACGAGCAGTACTTC. It encodes CSAEIGTGYEQYF.

The rearrangement uses TRBV5-1 and TRBJ2-5, with D possibly matching TRBD1 (6 bases). V was clipped by 1 base and J by 5 bases, with 12 bases between them. Germline CDR1 is SGHRS and CDR2 is YFSETQ. The CDR3 is 14 residues long. The chain's CDR3 is CASSLLQGRETQYF. The CDR3 coding sequence is TGCGCCAGCAGCTTGTTACAGGGCCGGGAGACCCAGTACTTC.

This rearrangement joins TRBV18 to TRBJ2-7; 7 bases are shared with TRBD1. The CDR3 has 14 amino acids. CDR1 and CDR2 (germline): KGHSH, LQKENI. The V and J ends lost 5 bases and 0 bases, in that order; junction bases with no gene match: 4. The DNA for the CDR3 is TGTGCCAGCTCAACAGGGGACCACTCCTACGAGCAGTACTTC. Amino acids: CASSTGDHSYEQYF. Complete variable domain (other parts from reference TRBV18 and TRBJ2-7): NAGVMQNPRHLVRRRGQEARLRCSPMKGHSHVYWYRQLPEEGLKFMVYLQKENIIDESGMPKERFSAEFPKEGPSILRIQQVVRGDSAAYFCASSTGDHSYEQYFGPGTRLTVT.

This chain links TRBV10-3 with TRBJ1-6, with D unclear. The germline V and J ends were trimmed by 0 bases and 0 bases, with 9 bases remaining between them. This CDR3 is 17 amino acids long. Germline V gene data show CDR1 as ENHRY and CDR2 as SYGVKD. CDR3 DNA sequence: TGTGCCATCAGTGAGTCTAGCGCTAGCTCCTATAATTCACCCCTCCACTTT. This encodes CAISESSASSYNSPLHF.

V usage is TRBV23-1 and J usage is TRBJ2-3, with D perhaps matching TRBD1 (6 bases). TRBV23-1 is filed as an ORF, its function uncertain. This CDR3 comprises 13 residues. The CDR3 DNA reads TGCGTCAGTCGAGGGGGATTAACAGATACGCAGTATTTT. Encoded protein: CVSRGGLTDTQYF.

Details on this clone: The junction does not match germline at one end; this may be a read error. V gene TRBV3-1 (or the pseudogene TRBV3-2) combines with J gene TRBJ1-6; perhaps TRBD1 as D (5 bases). The CDR3 length is 17 residues. Germline CDR1 reads LGHDT; CDR2 reads YNNKEL (reference sequence). CDR3 in DNA: TGTGTCAGCAGCCAACAACAGGAGAGCTCCTATAATTCACCCCTCCACTTT. Protein: CVSSQQQESSYNSPLHF.

This rearrangement joins TRBV6-2 or TRBV6-3 to TRBJ1-6; unclear D gene. Germline V gene data show CDR1 as MNHEY and CDR2 as SVGEGT. Trimming shortened V by 6 bases and J by 0 bases, and 15 bases separated the two germline ends. The CDR3 consists of 17 residues. CDR3 DNA: TGTGCCAGCAGCCGTCCGGGTGGGAGCTCCTATAATTCACCCCTCCACTTT. It yields the protein CASSRPGGSSYNSPLHF.

This sequence joins TRBV21-1 and TRBJ2-5; the D segment call TRBD2 is taken from the table without a DNA check. TRBV21-1 is a pseudogene segment. This CDR3 comprises 14 residues. CDR3 residues: CASSKEGGQETQYF. CDR3 DNA: TGTGCCAGCAGCAAAGAGGGGGGGCAAGAGACCCAGTACTTC.

The chain employs TRBV28 and TRBJ2-7; 8 positions match TRBD1. Germline loops: CDR1 MDHEN, CDR2 SYDVKM. The CDR3 runs 14 residues. V lost 4 bases to trimming and J lost 4 bases; unmatched junction nucleotides: 6. The CDR3 spells CASSSPQGAYEQYF. As DNA, the CDR3 is TGTGCCAGCAGTTCCCCGCAGGGGGCATACGAGCAGTACTTC.

V and J are TRBV11-3 and TRBJ2-1; perhaps TRBD1 as D (6 bases). Germline CDR1 is SGHNT and CDR2 is YENEEA. This CDR3 has 13 residues. Deletions cut 4 bases from V and 9 bases from J, with 13 bases between. In DNA, the CDR3 is TGTGCCAGCAGCTCATTACAGGGAACTGAGCAGTTCTTC. Its protein is CASSSLQGTEQFF.

V gene TRBV2 combines with J gene TRBJ2-4; D may be TRBD1 (5 bases). Trimming took 5 bases from V and 0 from J, leaving 11 bases between them. CDR1 and CDR2 (germline): SNHLY, FYNNEI. The CDR3 covers 15 residues. The CDR3 coding sequence is TGTGCCAGCAGTAAGGGGATTCTAGCCAAAAACATTCAGTACTTC. It is translated as CASSKGILAKNIQYF.